A single TCR beta chain is shown here with its context. The antigen is unknown. Germline V lookup: CDR1 SNHLY, CDR2 FYNNEI. Trimming stripped 4 bases from V and 6 bases from J, with 13 bases between. CDR3 size: 13 residues. The data stem from a study of T cell responses to AZD1222 COVID-19 vaccine. Findings and caveats of the study: The study found vaccine-associated CD4 TCRs spanning spike, dominant at 160-218 and 743-854.

Only in-frame clones appear in the TCRdb table, and some are missing; sequencing was by immunoSEQ multiplex PCR. The repertoire holds 70,000 to 95,000 clones, with around 84% as singletons. Sequencing was performed on peripheral blood, taken 28 days after the second AZD1222 dose. The receptor's source is an adult who received the AZD1222 COVID-19 vaccine. This rearrangement joins TRBV2 to TRBJ2-7; D is perhaps TRBD2 (6 bases). For the CDR3, the DNA is TGTGCCAGCAGTGTGGATGGGCGGGGCGAGCAGTACTTC. It codes for CASSVDGRGEQYF.